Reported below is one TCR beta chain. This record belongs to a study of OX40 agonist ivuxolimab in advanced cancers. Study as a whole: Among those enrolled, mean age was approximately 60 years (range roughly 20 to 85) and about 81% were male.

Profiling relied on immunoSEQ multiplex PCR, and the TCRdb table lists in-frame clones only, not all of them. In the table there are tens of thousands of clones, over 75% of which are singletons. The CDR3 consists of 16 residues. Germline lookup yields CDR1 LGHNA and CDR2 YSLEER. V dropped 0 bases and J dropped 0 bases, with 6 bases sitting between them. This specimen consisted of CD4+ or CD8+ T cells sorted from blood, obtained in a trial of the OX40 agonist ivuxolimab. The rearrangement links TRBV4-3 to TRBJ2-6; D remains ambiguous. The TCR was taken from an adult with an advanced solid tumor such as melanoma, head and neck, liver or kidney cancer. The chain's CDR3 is CASSQEELSGANVLTF. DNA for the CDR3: TGCGCCAGCAGCCAAGAAGAGCTCTCTGGGGCCAACGTCCTGACTTTC.